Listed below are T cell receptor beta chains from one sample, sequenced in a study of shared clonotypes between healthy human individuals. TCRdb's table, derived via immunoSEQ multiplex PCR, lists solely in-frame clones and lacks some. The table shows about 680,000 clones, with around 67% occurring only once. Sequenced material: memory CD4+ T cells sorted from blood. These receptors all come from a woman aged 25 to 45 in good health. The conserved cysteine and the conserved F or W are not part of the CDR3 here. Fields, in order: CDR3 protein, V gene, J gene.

ASSDTGGVYGYT	TRBV25-1	TRBJ1-2
ASSSQPYNEQF	TRBV9	TRBJ2-1
ASSYSGHFQETQY	TRBV6-5	TRBJ2-5
ASSLDARGETQY	TRBV7-2	TRBJ2-5
ASRRGQAYEQY	TRBV28	TRBJ2-7
ASSQDASGRPEQY	TRBV14	TRBJ2-7
ASSPTGGRMNTEAF	TRBV7-9	TRBJ1-1
ASSLVPPSGRLVYEQY	TRBV11-2	TRBJ2-7
ASSVTDDQPQH	TRBV19	TRBJ1-5
SVGKTGGYEQY	TRBV29-1	TRBJ2-7
ASRNNNEQF	TRBV7-9	TRBJ2-1
ASRSGTGAGNTEAF	TRBV5-1	TRBJ1-1
ASSFRHGGNMNTEAF	TRBV5-4	TRBJ1-1
ASSLGQTQETQY	TRBV28	TRBJ2-5
ASSSGLAYNEQF	TRBV7-8	TRBJ2-1
ASSPVMGQRDWEQY	TRBV18	TRBJ2-7
ASSLNRRMAEQF	TRBV11-1	TRBJ2-1
ATSRDRPVRYNEQF	TRBV15	TRBJ2-1
ASSYSRDGNTEAF	TRBV6-6	TRBJ1-1
ASSQGGTGSAASY	TRBV14	TRBJ2-7
ASSEGRTHGNIQY	TRBV2	TRBJ2-4
ASSSFATSGTGNIQY	TRBV5-1	TRBJ2-4
ASSLASGETTDTQY	TRBV5-1	TRBJ2-3
ASSPGTSGSYEQY	TRBV7-2	TRBJ2-7
ASLGQGWETQY	TRBV2	TRBJ2-5
AISEDRDSGANVLT	TRBV10-3	TRBJ2-6
ASSLERKPNSYEQY	TRBV11-2	TRBJ2-7
ASSLRQAPYGYT	TRBV5-6	TRBJ1-2
ASSLGLTTYEQY	TRBV7-2	TRBJ2-7
ASSYSRQYTEAF	TRBV6-5	TRBJ1-1
ASSPGTSGVGELF	TRBV13	TRBJ2-2
ASTNHPNTEAF	TRBV28	TRBJ1-1
ASSQAGSGNTIY	TRBV4-1	TRBJ1-3
ASRRTGINYGYT	TRBV28	TRBJ1-2
ASSHGGHLTYEQY	TRBV7-2	TRBJ2-7
ASSSRTGATDTQY	TRBV28	TRBJ2-3